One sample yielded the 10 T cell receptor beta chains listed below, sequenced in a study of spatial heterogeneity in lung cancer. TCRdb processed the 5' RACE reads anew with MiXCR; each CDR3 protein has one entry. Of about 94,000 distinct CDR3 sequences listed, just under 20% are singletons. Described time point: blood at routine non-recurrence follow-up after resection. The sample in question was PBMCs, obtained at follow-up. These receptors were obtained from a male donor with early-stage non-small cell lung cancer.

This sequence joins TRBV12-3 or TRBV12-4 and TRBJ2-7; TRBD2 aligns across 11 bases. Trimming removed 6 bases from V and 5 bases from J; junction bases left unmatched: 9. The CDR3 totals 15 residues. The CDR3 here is CASRLAGVSGHEQYF. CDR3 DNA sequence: TGTGCCAGCAGACTAGCGGGAGTGTCTGGCCACGAGCAGTACTTC.

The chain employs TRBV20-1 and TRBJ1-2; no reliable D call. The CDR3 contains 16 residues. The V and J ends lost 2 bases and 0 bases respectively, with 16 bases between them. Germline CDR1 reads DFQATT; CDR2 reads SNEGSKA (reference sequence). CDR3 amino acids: CSARLPAGISNYGYTF. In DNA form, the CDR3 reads TGCAGTGCTAGATTGCCCGCGGGAATCTCTAACTATGGCTACACCTTC.

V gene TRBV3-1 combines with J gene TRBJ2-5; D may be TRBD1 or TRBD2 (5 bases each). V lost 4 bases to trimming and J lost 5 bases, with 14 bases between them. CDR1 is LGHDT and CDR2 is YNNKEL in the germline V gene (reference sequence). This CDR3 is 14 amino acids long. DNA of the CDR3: TGTGCCAGCAGCCGGGGACCCAGAGAGGAGACCCAGTACTTC. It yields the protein CASSRGPREETQYF.

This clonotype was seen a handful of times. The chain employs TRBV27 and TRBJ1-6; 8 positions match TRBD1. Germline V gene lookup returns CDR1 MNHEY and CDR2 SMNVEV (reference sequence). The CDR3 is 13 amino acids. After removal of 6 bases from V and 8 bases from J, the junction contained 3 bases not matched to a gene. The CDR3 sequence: CASRDRGDSPLHF. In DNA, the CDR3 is TGTGCCAGCAGAGACAGGGGTGATTCACCCCTCCACTTT.

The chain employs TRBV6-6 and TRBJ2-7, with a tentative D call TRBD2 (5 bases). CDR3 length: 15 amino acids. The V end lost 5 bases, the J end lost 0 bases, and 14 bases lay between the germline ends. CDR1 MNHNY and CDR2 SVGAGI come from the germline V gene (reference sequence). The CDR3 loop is CASSDRGRDSYEQYF. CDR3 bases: TGTGCCAGCAGTGACCGGGGTAGGGACTCCTACGAGCAGTACTTC.

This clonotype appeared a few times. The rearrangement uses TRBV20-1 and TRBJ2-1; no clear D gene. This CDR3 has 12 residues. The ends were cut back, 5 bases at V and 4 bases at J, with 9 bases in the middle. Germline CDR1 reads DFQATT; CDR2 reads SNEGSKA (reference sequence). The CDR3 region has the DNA TGCAGTGCTGGTGGGAAATACAATGAGCAGTTCTTC. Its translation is CSAGGKYNEQFF.

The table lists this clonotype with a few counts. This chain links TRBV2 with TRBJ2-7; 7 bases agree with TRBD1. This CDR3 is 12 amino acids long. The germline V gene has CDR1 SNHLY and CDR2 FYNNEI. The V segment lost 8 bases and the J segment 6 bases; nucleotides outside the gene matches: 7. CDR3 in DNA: TGTGCCAGCGGCTCCACAGGGGTCGAGCAGTACGTC. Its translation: CASGSTGVEQYV.

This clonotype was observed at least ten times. Here the CDR3 DNA reads TGTGCCAGCAGCTTCGCGACAGCTGTGGAGACCCAGTACTTC. Protein product: CASSFATAVETQYF. The chain joins TRBV7-2 to TRBJ2-5; TRBD1 might be the D (5 bases). The V end was cut by 3 bases, the J end by 5 bases, with 13 bases between. CDR1 and CDR2 (germline): SGHTA, FQGNSA. CDR3 length: 14 residues.

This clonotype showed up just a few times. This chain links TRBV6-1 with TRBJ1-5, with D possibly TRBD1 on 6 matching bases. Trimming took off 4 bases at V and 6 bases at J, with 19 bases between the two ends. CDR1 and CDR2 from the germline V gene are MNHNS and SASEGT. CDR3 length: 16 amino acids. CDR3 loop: CASSVVNDRRIQPQHF. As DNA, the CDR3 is TGTGCCAGCAGTGTAGTAAATGACAGGCGAATTCAGCCCCAGCATTTT.

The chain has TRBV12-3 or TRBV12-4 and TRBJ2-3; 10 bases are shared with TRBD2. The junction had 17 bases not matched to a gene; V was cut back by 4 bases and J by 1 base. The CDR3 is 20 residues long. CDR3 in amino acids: CASSSLPPAGGPVRTDTQYF. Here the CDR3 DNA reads TGTGCCAGCAGTTCCCTCCCTCCAGCGGGAGGGCCGGTCCGCACAGATACGCAGTATTTT.